This T cell receptor beta chain was identified during a study of T cell responses to AZD1222 COVID-19 vaccine. This clone was observed a single time. TCRdb keeps only in-frame clones here, not all; method: immunoSEQ multiplex PCR. This sample has 140,000 or so clones; approximately 90% occur once, and the top ten carry roughly 4%. Germline values: CDR1 LGHNA, CDR2 YSLEER. V lost 0 bases, J lost 0 bases, and 12 bases lay in between. This CDR3 is 17 amino acids long. The chain carries TRBV4-3 and TRBJ1-5; D ambiguous. Sequenced material: peripheral blood, taken 28 days after the second AZD1222 dose. This clonotype was obtained from an adult who received the AZD1222 COVID-19 vaccine. This CDR3 reads CASSQDRMVNSNQPQHF. CDR3 DNA sequence: TGCGCCAGCAGCCAAGATAGAATGGTTAATAGCAATCAGCCCCAGCATTTT.